The clone carrying this TCR beta chain was found once. Antigen unknown. These data come from a study of cytomegalovirus exposure and HLA in healthy donors. Germline V gene lookup returns CDR1 SGHTA and CDR2 FQGNSA. Trimming left V 6 bases short and J 6 bases short, with 11 bases between. The length of the CDR3 is 12 residues. Whole-study findings and limits: Donor immune exposure was known only as CMV serostatus.

The study ran its PCR with 60 Vbeta and 13 Jbeta primers. Some clones are missing from TCRdb's copy, which holds only in-frame ones; the method was immunoSEQ multiplex PCR. The sample lists about 75,000 clones; roughly 84% were seen once. Each donor was nominally healthy when sampled (though unrecorded immune exposures were likely). Sequencing input: PBMCs. The TCR sequence derives from a man in his 70s in good health and CMV-seropositive. The rearrangement joins TRBV7-2 to TRBJ1-2, with D possibly being TRBD1 (6 bases). The CDR3 here is CASRQGQNGYTF. The CDR3, as DNA: TGTGCCAGCAGGCAGGGGCAAAATGGCTACACCTTC.